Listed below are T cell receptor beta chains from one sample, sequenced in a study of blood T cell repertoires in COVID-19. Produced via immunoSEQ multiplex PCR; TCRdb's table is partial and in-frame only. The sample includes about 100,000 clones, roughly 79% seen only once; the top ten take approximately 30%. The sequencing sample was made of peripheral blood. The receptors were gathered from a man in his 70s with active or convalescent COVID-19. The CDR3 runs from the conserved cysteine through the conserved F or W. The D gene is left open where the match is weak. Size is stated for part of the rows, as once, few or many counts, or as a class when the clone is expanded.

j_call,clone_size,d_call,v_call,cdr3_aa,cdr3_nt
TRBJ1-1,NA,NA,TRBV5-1,CASSLAQYTEAFF,TGCGCCAGCAGCTTGGCCCAGTACACTGAAGCTTTCTTT
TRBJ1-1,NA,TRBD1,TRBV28,CASSPLRDRVLAFF,TGTGCCAGCAGTCCCCTCCGGGACAGGGTTCTTGCTTTCTTT
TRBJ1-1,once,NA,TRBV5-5,CASSSGQLRTEAFF,TGTGCCAGCAGCTCCGGACAGCTACGCACTGAAGCTTTCTTT
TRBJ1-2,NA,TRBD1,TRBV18,CASSPGTGGSNYGYTF,TGTGCCAGCTCACCCGGGACAGGGGGCAGTAACTATGGCTACACCTTC
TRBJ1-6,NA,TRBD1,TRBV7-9,CASSRDSGLIYNSPLHF,TGTGCCAGCAGCCGGGACAGTGGTCTCATCTATAATTCACCCCTCCACTTT
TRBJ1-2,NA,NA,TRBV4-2,CASSQDTDGGGGYTF,TGTGCCAGCAGCCAAGATACCGACGGAGGCGGGGGCTACACCTTC
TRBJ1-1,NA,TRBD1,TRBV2,CASSEGRGRRYTEAFF,TGTGCCAGCAGTGAAGGCAGGGGGCGGAGATACACTGAAGCTTTCTTT
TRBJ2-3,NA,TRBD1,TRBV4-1,CASSHSGQGSDTQYF,TGCGCCAGCAGCCATTCGGGACAGGGTTCGGATACGCAGTATTTT
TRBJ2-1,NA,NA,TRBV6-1,CASSEGTSPPHEQFF,TGTGCCAGCAGTGAAGGGACTTCTCCCCCCCATGAGCAGTTCTTC
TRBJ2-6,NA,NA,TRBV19,CASKTVDHSGANVLTF,TGTGCCAGTAAGACAGTTGATCACTCTGGGGCCAACGTCCTGACTTTC
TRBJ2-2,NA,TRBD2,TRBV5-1,CASSTGTSGRASTGELFF,TGCGCCAGCAGCACGGGGACTAGCGGGAGGGCTTCGACCGGGGAGCTGTTTTTT
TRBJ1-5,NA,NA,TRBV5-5,CASSLGGNSNQPQHF,TGTGCCAGCAGCTTGGGAGGGAATAGCAATCAGCCCCAGCATTTT
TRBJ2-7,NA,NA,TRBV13,CASSQANEQYF,TGTGCCAGCAGCCAAGCTAACGAGCAGTACTTC
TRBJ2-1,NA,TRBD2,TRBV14,CASSRPGGLGNNEQFF,TGTGCCAGCAGCCGCCCTGGGGGACTAGGCAACAATGAGCAGTTCTTC
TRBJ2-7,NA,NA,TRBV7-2,CASSLSTVSYEQYF,TGTGCCAGCAGCTTAAGCACGGTGTCCTACGAGCAGTACTTC
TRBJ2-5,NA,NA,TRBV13,CASSLIGEETQYF,TGTGCCAGCAGCTTAATCGGGGAAGAGACCCAGTACTTC
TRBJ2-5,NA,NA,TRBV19,CASSISGVGKTQYF,TGTGCCAGTAGTATTTCGGGAGTTGGAAAGACCCAGTACTTC
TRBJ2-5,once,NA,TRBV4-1,CASSQGEAGAGRETQYF,TGCGCCAGCAGCCAAGGGGAAGCGGGCGCGGGCAGGGAGACCCAGTACTTC
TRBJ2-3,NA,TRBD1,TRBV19,CASSAGTADTQYF,TGTGCCAGTAGTGCCGGGACAGCAGATACGCAGTATTTT
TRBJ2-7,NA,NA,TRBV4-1,CASSQDWAGEIGEQYF,TGCGCCAGCAGCCAAGACTGGGCAGGGGAAATTGGCGAGCAGTACTTC
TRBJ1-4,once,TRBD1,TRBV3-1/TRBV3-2,CASSSSDRVINEKLFF,TGTGCCAGCAGCTCTTCCGACAGGGTAATTAATGAAAAACTGTTTTTT
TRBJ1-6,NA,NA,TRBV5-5,CASSREGLMSPLHF,TGTGCCAGCAGCCGGGAGGGGCTGATGTCACCCCTCCACTTT
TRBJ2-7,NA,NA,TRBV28,CASSLLSGSSYEQYF,TGTGCCAGCAGTTTATTATCCGGGAGCTCCTACGAGCAGTACTTC
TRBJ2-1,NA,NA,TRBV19,CASSMGRGPNEQFF,TGTGCCAGTAGTATGGGCAGGGGACCCAATGAGCAGTTCTTC
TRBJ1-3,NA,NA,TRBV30,CARTETSGNTIYF,TGTGCCAGGACTGAAACTTCTGGAAACACCATATATTTT
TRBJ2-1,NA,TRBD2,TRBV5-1,CASSPPSGSVNEQFF,TGCGCCAGCAGCCCTCCTAGCGGGAGCGTGAATGAGCAGTTCTTC
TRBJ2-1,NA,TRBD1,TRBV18,CASSPRQGGNEQFF,TGTGCCAGCTCACCAAGACAGGGGGGTAATGAGCAGTTCTTC
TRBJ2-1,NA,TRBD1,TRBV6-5,CASSGRDRGYNEQFF,TGTGCCAGCAGCGGTCGGGACAGAGGTTACAATGAGCAGTTCTTC
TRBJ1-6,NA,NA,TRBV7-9,CASSQGPGNSPLHF,TGTGCCAGCAGCCAAGGGCCGGGGAATTCACCCCTCCACTTT
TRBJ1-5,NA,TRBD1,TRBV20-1,CSATMDRDQHF,TGCAGTGCTACCATGGACAGGGACCAGCATTTT
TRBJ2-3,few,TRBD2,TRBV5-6,CASSSRGGTDTQYF,TGTGCCAGCAGCTCGCGGGGGGGCACAGACACGCAGTATTTT
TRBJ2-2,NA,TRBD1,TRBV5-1,CASGDRAEPPGELFF,TGCGCCAGCGGCGACAGGGCGGAACCTCCCGGGGAGCTGTTTTTT
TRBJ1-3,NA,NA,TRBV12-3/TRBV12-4,CASSFGQGNTIYF,TGTGCCAGCAGTTTTGGACAGGGAAACACCATATATTTT
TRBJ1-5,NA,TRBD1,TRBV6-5,CASSAGGTGNQPQHF,TGTGCCAGCAGCGCTGGAGGGACAGGCAATCAGCCCCAGCATTTT
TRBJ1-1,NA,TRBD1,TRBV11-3,CASSKGQGEVGGTEAFF,TGTGCCAGCAGCAAGGGGCAGGGGGAGGTTGGTGGCACTGAAGCTTTCTTT
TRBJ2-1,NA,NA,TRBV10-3,CAISSAQSGTYNEQFF,TGTGCCATCAGCTCCGCTCAATCCGGGACCTACAATGAGCAGTTCTTC
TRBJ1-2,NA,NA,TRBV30,CAWSTRRLGYGYTF,TGTGCCTGGAGTACCCGGAGATTGGGCTATGGCTACACCTTC
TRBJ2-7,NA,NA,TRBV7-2,CASSSIAGRGTYEQYF,TGTGCCAGCAGCTCGATAGCAGGTAGGGGGACCTACGAGCAGTACTTC
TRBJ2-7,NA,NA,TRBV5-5,CASSVRDSYYEQYF,TGTGCCAGCAGCGTGCGGGACAGCTACTACGAGCAGTACTTC
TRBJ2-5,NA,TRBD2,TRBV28,CASSFLAGGRETQYF,TGTGCCAGCAGTTTCCTAGCGGGGGGAAGGGAGACCCAGTACTTC
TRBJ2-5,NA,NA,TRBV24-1,CATSDLSGVGTQYF,TGTGCCACCAGTGATTTGTCAGGGGTGGGGACCCAGTACTTC
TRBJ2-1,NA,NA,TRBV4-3,CASSQDGGSYNEQFF,TGCGCCAGCAGCCAAGACGGGGGTTCCTACAATGAGCAGTTCTTC
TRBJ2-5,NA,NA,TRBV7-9,CASSPIAAQETQYF,TGTGCCAGCAGCCCGATAGCGGCTCAAGAGACCCAGTACTTC
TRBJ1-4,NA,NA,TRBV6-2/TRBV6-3,CASSYGQAPQGEKLFF,TGTGCCAGCAGTTATGGGCAGGCTCCTCAAGGTGAAAAACTGTTTTTT
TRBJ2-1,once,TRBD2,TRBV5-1,CASSFVASGGNEQFF,TGCGCCAGCAGCTTTGTGGCTAGCGGGGGGAATGAGCAGTTCTTC
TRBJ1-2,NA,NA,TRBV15,CATSPGHSNYGYTF,TGTGCCACCAGCCCGGGACACTCTAACTATGGCTACACCTTC
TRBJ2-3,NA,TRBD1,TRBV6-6,CASSYSGTASTDTQYF,TGTGCCAGCAGTTACTCCGGGACAGCAAGCACAGATACGCAGTATTTT
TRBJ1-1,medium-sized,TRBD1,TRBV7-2,CASSLALGGGTEAFF,TGTGCCAGCAGCTTAGCGCTAGGGGGCGGGACTGAAGCTTTCTTT
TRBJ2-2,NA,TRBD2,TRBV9,CASSVGLSGTTGELFF,TGTGCCAGCAGCGTCGGGCTTAGCGGGACCACCGGGGAGCTGTTTTTT
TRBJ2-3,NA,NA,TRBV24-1,CATSDYKTDTQYF,TGTGCCACCAGTGACTATAAAACAGATACGCAGTATTTT
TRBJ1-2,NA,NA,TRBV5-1,CASSLGDHRVLTYGYTF,TGCGCCAGCAGCTTGGGGGACCACAGGGTACTGACCTATGGCTACACCTTC
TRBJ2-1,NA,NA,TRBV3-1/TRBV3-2,CASSQEVGALIDEQFF,TGTGCCAGCAGCCAAGAGGTAGGGGCCCTGATCGATGAGCAGTTCTTC